Below are 2 T cell receptor beta chains sequenced from a single sample in a study of T cells in Graves' hyperthyroidism and ophthalmopathy. Researchers took RNA transcripts and amplified the TCR beta CDR3 regions from them. The HTBI primer set served for first-round RT-PCR of the TCR CDR3. TCRdb passed the multiplex PCR reads through MiXCR, listing each CDR3 protein once. The sample consists of around 700,000 distinct CDR3 sequences, around 19% of them appearing once. The sample comprised blood. The receptor source for this set is a woman aged 50 to 65 with Graves' hyperthyroidism that later progressed to Graves' ophthalmopathy.

The chain carries TRBV5-6 and TRBJ2-7; D is undetermined. V dropped 2 bases and J dropped 9 bases, with 15 bases sitting between them. Germline values: CDR1 SGHDT, CDR2 YYEEEE. The CDR3 has 13 residues. The CDR3, as DNA: TGTGCCAGCAGCTTTACCAGCCTCCTTGGGCAGTACTTC. This encodes CASSFTSLLGQYF. Drawing the rest from reference TRBV5-6 and TRBJ2-7, the complete variable domain is DAGVTQSPTHLIKTRGQQVTLRCSPKSGHDTVSWYQQALGQGPQFIFQYYEEEERQRGNFPDRFSGHQFPNYSSELNVNALLLGDSALYLCASSFTSLLGQYFGPGTRLTVT.

This clonotype has more than one count but fewer than ten. This chain links TRBV9 with TRBJ1-1; 9 nucleotides align to TRBD1. This CDR3 contains 14 residues. With 4 bases clipped from V and 6 bases from J, the junction kept 7 bases outside the gene matches. From germline, CDR1 is SGDLS and CDR2 YYNGEE. In DNA, the CDR3 is TGTGCCAGCAGCCCAACAGGGGGCGGGTCTGAAGCTTTCTTT. Residues: CASSPTGGGSEAFF.